One and the same sample provided the 21 T cell receptor beta chains below, sequenced in a study of regulatory dendritic cells for organ transplantation (dated by TCRdb to about 2017). Library construction relied on the immunoSEQ multiplex PCR assay. TCRdb took over this immuneACCESS table, retaining in-frame rearrangements with V and J assigned. Such tables are incomplete; in checked studies, under half of the missing clones stem from an unresolved V gene, and the remainder is unexplained. This sample comprises about 28,000 clones, roughly 85% of them detected only once. The ten largest clones add up to 0.1% of the sample. The specimen was naive CD4+ T cells from blood. The sample's cell subset or site label is to be understood as: CD45RA+ naive T cells. Source of these receptors: a human donor in good health.

This chain uses TRBV5-1 with TRBJ2-3; perhaps TRBD2 as D (5 bases). Trimming left V 2 bases short and J 0 bases short, with 7 bases between. The CDR3 spans 14 residues. Germline-derived CDR1 and CDR2 are SGHRS and YFSETQ. The CDR3, as DNA: TGCGCCAGCAGCTTCACGGGGAGCACAGATACGCAGTATTTT. Translation: CASSFTGSTDTQYF.

The V gene is TRBV19, the J gene TRBJ1-4; weak D call: TRBD1 (6 bases). Germline V gene data show CDR1 as LNHDA and CDR2 as SQIVND (reference sequence). The ends were cut back, 6 bases at V and 8 bases at J, with 16 bases in the middle. The CDR3 totals 14 residues. In DNA form, the CDR3 reads TGTGCCAGTAGGCCCCAGGGGTCCCCCGAAAAACTGTTTTTT. Translation: CASRPQGSPEKLFF. The entire variable domain, with the rest obtained from reference TRBV19 and TRBJ1-4, is as follows: DGGITQSPKYLFRKEGQNVTLSCEQNLNHDAMYWYRQDPGQGLRLIYYSQIVNDFQKGDIAEGYSVSREKKESFPLTVTSAQKNPTAFYLCASRPQGSPEKLFFGSGTQLSVL.

The chain joins TRBV12-5 to TRBJ1-2; no reliable D call. With 4 bases removed from V and 5 bases from J, the gap between germline ends came to 11 bases. Germline CDR1 and CDR2: LGHNT and FRNRAP. The CDR3 extends over 13 amino acids. In nucleotides, the CDR3 is TGTGCTAGTGGTTCCGGGGTCGGTTATGGCTACACCTTC. Translated: CASGSGVGYGYTF.

The chain carries TRBV6-4 and TRBJ1-2; no clear D. The CDR3 has 13 residues. The V end lost 0 bases, the J end lost 4 bases, and 6 bases lay between the germline ends. CDR1 is MRHNA, CDR2 SNTAGT, per germline. CDR3 DNA sequence: TGTGCCAGCAGTGACTCCGGCGGCTATGGCTACACCTTC. The encoded protein is CASSDSGGYGYTF.

In DNA form, the CDR3 reads TGTGCCAGCAGGCAACAGGGGGCTGACTATGGCTACACCTTC. Translating it yields CASRQQGADYGYTF. J is TRBJ1-2 and V is TRBV27; 9 bases line up with TRBD1. Looked up from germline, CDR1 is MNHEY and CDR2 is SMNVEV (reference sequence). The length of the CDR3 is 14 residues. The J segment lost 3 bases and the V segment lost 6 bases, leaving 5 bases of the junction unmatched.

The chain couples TRBV11-2 to TRBJ2-7; no definite D call. Trimming removed 5 bases at V and 7 bases at J, with 9 bases between. The CDR3 is made up of 11 amino acids. Germline CDR1 and CDR2: SGHAT and FQNNGV. For the CDR3, the DNA is TGTGCCAGCAGCCCCCTCCGGGAGCAGTACTTC. This codes for CASSPLREQYF.

This sequence joins TRBV9 and TRBJ2-1; 8 positions match TRBD2. The CDR3 length is 16 residues. Looked up from germline, CDR1 is SGDLS and CDR2 is YYNGEE. J gave up 1 base and V 4 bases, and 7 bases lay outside the gene matches. CDR3 DNA sequence: TGTGCCAGCAGCCCCGGGGGGGGAAATTCCTACAATGAGCAGTTCTTC. Translating gives CASSPGGGNSYNEQFF.

This rearrangement joins TRBV18 to TRBJ1-4; unclear D gene. Trimming left V 1 base short and J 0 bases short, with 15 bases between. The CDR3 covers 18 residues. Per the germline V gene, CDR1 is KGHSH and CDR2 is LQKENI. CDR3 loop: CASSPRTGIGSTNEKLFF. The CDR3 DNA reads as TGTGCCAGCTCACCACGTACCGGGATAGGGTCAACTAATGAAAAACTGTTTTTT. Based on the CDR3 plus reference TRBV18 and TRBJ1-4, the full variable domain is NAGVMQNPRHLVRRRGQEARLRCSPMKGHSHVYWYRQLPEEGLKFMVYLQKENIIDESGMPKERFSAEFPKEGPSILRIQQVVRGDSAAYFCASSPRTGIGSTNEKLFFGSGTQLSVL.

The gene calls are TRBV19 and TRBJ2-1; D is possibly TRBD2 (5 bases). The CDR3 length is 13 residues. Trimming took off 5 bases at V and 8 bases at J, with 13 bases between the two ends. The germline V gene has CDR1 LNHDA and CDR2 SQIVND (reference sequence). The DNA for the CDR3 is TGTGCCAGTAGTGTCCGGGATTTCGATGAGCAGTTCTTC. Its protein product is CASSVRDFDEQFF.

This sequence joins TRBV27 and TRBJ1-4, with 9 bases matching TRBD1. With V trimmed by 5 bases and J by 10 bases, 5 bases remained unmatched. The CDR3 length is 13 residues. From germline, CDR1 is MNHEY and CDR2 SMNVEV (reference sequence). The CDR3 reads CASSQDRGGKLFF. The CDR3 coding sequence is TGTGCCAGCAGTCAGGACAGGGGAGGAAAACTGTTTTTT.

The J gene is TRBJ2-7, the V gene TRBV6-1, with TRBD1 as a possible D gene (6 bases). Germline CDR1 MNHNS, CDR2 SASEGT. The V gene lost 3 bases and the J gene lost 2 bases, with 14 bases spanning the gap. This CDR3 contains 15 residues. The CDR3 DNA is TGTGCCAGCAGTGATAGGGGACAAGCCGCCTACGAGCAGTACTTC. Translated, it gives CASSDRGQAAYEQYF.

The chain links TRBV7-9 to TRBJ2-3, with D possibly matching TRBD2 (6 bases). The CDR3 extends over 17 amino acids. Germline V gene lookup returns CDR1 SEHNR and CDR2 FQNEAQ (reference sequence). The V end was cut by 3 bases, the J end by 2 bases, with 18 bases between. The DNA of the CDR3 is TGTGCCAGCAGCTTGTGGGCATGGGCGGGGCACACAGATACGCAGTATTTT. Protein: CASSLWAWAGHTDTQYF.

Only one count was recorded for this clone. The rearrangement links TRBV5-1 to TRBJ2-7; possible D gene TRBD2, 5 bases. Trimming left V 7 bases short and J 3 bases short, with 14 bases between. The CDR3 is 13 residues long. CDR1 and CDR2 (germline): SGHRS, YFSETQ. The DNA for the CDR3 is TGCGCCAGCGCTCCAGGAGGAGTCTACGAGCAGTACTTC. Its protein is CASAPGGVYEQYF.

The chain carries TRBV6-1 and TRBJ1-2, with D maybe TRBD1 (6 bases). Germline-derived CDR1 and CDR2 are MNHNS and SASEGT. The CDR3 sequence is 14 residues long. V shed 1 base and J shed 7 bases, with 13 bases lying between them. The CDR3 coding sequence is TGTGCCAGCAGTGAAGGGACAGCGAGAGGTGGCTACACCTTC. It yields the protein CASSEGTARGGYTF.

This chain joins TRBV19 and TRBJ1-5; tentative D call: TRBD1 (6 bases). V was pared by 2 bases and J by 6 bases, with 14 bases between. Germline V lookup: CDR1 LNHDA, CDR2 SQIVND (reference sequence). The CDR3 has 15 amino acids. CDR3 bases: TGTGCCAGTAGTATAACTGTGGGGGCGGCTCAGCCCCAGCATTTT. Translation gives CASSITVGAAQPQHF.

In this sample, this clone turned up once. The gene calls are TRBV5-1 and TRBJ2-1; 7 bases match TRBD2. The J segment lost 7 bases and the V segment lost 4 bases, leaving 11 bases of the junction unmatched. The CDR3 consists of 15 residues. The germline V gene encodes CDR1 SGHRS and CDR2 YFSETQ. CDR3 sequence: CASSAQVGRGNEQFF. The CDR3 DNA sequence: TGCGCCAGCAGCGCACAGGTAGGGAGGGGTAATGAGCAGTTCTTC.

This clone was seen a few times. V usage is TRBV5-4 and J usage is TRBJ1-5; unclear D gene. This CDR3 has 14 amino acids. CDR1 is SGHNT and CDR2 is YYREEE in the germline V gene (reference sequence). Between the trimmed V and J ends, which lost 3 bases and 4 bases, there was a span of 11 bases. The CDR3 bases are TGTGCCAGCAGCTCTGAGGGCTGGAATCAGCCCCAGCATTTT. This gives the protein CASSSEGWNQPQHF.

The CDR3 nucleotides read TGTGCCAGCAGCTTATCATCAGCGTACCAAGAGACCCAGTACTTC. Translation: CASSLSSAYQETQYF. This chain uses TRBV7-2 with TRBJ2-5; D uncertain. Germline V gives CDR1 SGHTA, CDR2 FQGNSA. Trimming removed 2 bases from V and 0 bases from J, with 10 bases in between. The CDR3 totals 15 residues.

V gene TRBV29-1 combines with J gene TRBJ2-7; TRBD1 agrees at 7 bases. The CDR3 totals 13 residues. Looked up from germline, CDR1 is SQVTM and CDR2 is ANQGSEA. J gave up 2 bases and V 7 bases, and 8 bases lay outside the gene matches. The CDR3 coding sequence is TGCAGCGCTCTGGACAGGAAGGCCTACGAGCAGTACTTC. This codes for CSALDRKAYEQYF.

The CDR3 coding sequence is TGTGCCAGCGGCAACCGCAAAGAGACCCAGTACTTC. This encodes CASGNRKETQYF. This chain uses TRBV6-6 with TRBJ2-5; D is ambiguous. The CDR3 loop spans 12 amino acids. The V end lost 8 bases, the J end lost 3 bases, and 10 bases lay between the germline ends. The germline gives CDR1 MNHNY, CDR2 SVGAGI (reference sequence).

The chain recombines TRBV11-3 with TRBJ2-2, with D possibly being TRBD2 (5 bases). Trimming left V 5 bases short and J 1 base short, with 11 bases between. The CDR3 covers 15 residues. Germline V gene sequence: CDR1 SGHNT, CDR2 YENEEA. The CDR3 DNA reads TGTGCCAGCAGCCCAAACGGGGAGAACACCGGGGAGCTGTTTTTT. This codes for CASSPNGENTGELFF.